The next 9 T cell receptor beta chains were all read from a single sample in a study of regulatory T cells in long-lasting Graves disease. Investigators prepared the TCR beta libraries by applying iRepertoire HTBI primers and Arm-PCR of CDR3 regions. Via MiXCR, TCRdb re-called the multiplex PCR reads, giving one row per CDR3 protein. The repertoire holds some 240,000 distinct CDR3 sequences, roughly 19% seen once, with about 11% in the top ten. Time point reported: newly diagnosed GD, antithyroid drugs for less than 3 months. RNA extracted from PBMCs served as the sequencing template. The same specimen was also included in a second study, on T cells in Graves' hyperthyroidism and ophthalmopathy.

The sequenced sample was peripheral blood mononuclear cells (PBMCs), obtained at new diagnosis, from a patient treated with antithyroid drugs. Every receptor here comes from a woman aged 25 to 39 with Graves disease.

This clonotype was seen at least ten times. V is TRBV4-2 and J is TRBJ1-4; TRBD1 matches 8 bases. From germline, CDR1 is LGHNA and CDR2 YNFKEQ. V gave up 1 base and J gave up 8 bases; unmatched junction bases: 6. This CDR3 contains 15 residues. The CDR3 here is CASSQGGTGDEKLFF. The CDR3 coding sequence is TGTGCCAGCAGCCAAGGCGGGACAGGAGACGAAAAACTGTTTTTT.

This clonotype was counted at least ten times. The rearrangement uses TRBV7-9 and TRBJ1-6, with D perhaps TRBD1 (6 bases). The CDR3 length is 16 residues. Germline V gene lookup returns CDR1 SEHNR and CDR2 FQNEAQ (reference sequence). V gave up 5 bases and J gave up 4 bases, with 15 bases separating them. The CDR3 here is CASSRTETPYNSPLHF. CDR3 sequence (DNA): TGTGCCAGCAGCCGGACAGAAACTCCTTATAATTCACCCCTCCACTTT. The variable domain in full, with the rest retrieved from reference TRBV7-9 and TRBJ1-6, is DTGVSQNPRHKITKRGQNVTFRCDPISEHNRLYWYRQTLGQGPEFLTYFQNEAQLEKSRLLSDRFSAERPKGSFSTLEIQRTEQGDSAMYLCASSRTETPYNSPLHFGNGTRLTVT.

In this sample, this clonotype turned up many times. The chain carries TRBV6-1 and TRBJ2-1; D is possibly TRBD1 or TRBD2 (5 bases each). This CDR3 has 15 amino acids. The germline V gene encodes CDR1 MNHNS and CDR2 SASEGT. V was trimmed by 6 bases and J by 4 bases, leaving 16 bases between them. CDR3 in amino acids: CASSSVGTLYNEQFF. CDR3 coding DNA: TGTGCCAGCAGCTCTGTGGGGACCTTATACAATGAGCAGTTCTTC.

This clonotype was counted at least ten times. The CDR3 reads CASSFGQEPYNEQFF. CDR3 nucleotide sequence: TGTGCCAGCAGCTTCGGACAGGAACCCTACAATGAGCAGTTCTTC. The genes are TRBV11-2 and TRBJ2-1, with 7 bases matching TRBD1. V lost 3 bases to trimming and J lost 2 bases; unmatched junction nucleotides: 4. In germline, CDR1 is SGHAT, CDR2 FQNNGV. The CDR3 contains 15 residues.

This clonotype was seen ten or more times. This chain uses TRBV7-6 with TRBJ2-1; D not resolved. The CDR3 is 13 residues long. Between the trimmed V and J ends, which lost 2 bases and 7 bases, there was a span of 9 bases. In germline, CDR1 is SGHVS, CDR2 FNYEAQ. CDR3: CASSLQERNEQFF. For the CDR3, the DNA is TGTGCCAGCAGCTTACAGGAACGGAATGAGCAGTTCTTC.

This clonotype was found a few times. Here the CDR3 omits its conserved ending phenylalanine or tryptophan, so a read error is the likely source. This chain links TRBV19 with TRBJ2-1, with 8 bases identical to TRBD1. Losses at the gene ends were 3 bases for V and 6 bases for J; bases not matched to a gene: 10. Germline CDR1 and CDR2: LNHDA and SQIVND (reference sequence). The CDR3 contains 16 residues. The CDR3 DNA sequence: TGTGCCAGTAGTATTCGGGGACAGGCTGATCCCAATGAGCAGTTCCTC. Protein product: CASSIRGQADPNEQFL.

The chain employs TRBV4-2 and TRBJ2-1; D is possibly TRBD1 (6 bases). Germline CDR1 LGHNA, CDR2 YNFKEQ. CDR3 length: 14 residues. V was trimmed by 3 bases and J by 8 bases, leaving 14 bases between them. The CDR3 coding sequence is TGTGCCAGCAGCCAGGTCACACAGGGAGATGAGCAGTTCTTC. Translated, it gives CASSQVTQGDEQFF.

The table lists this clonotype with many counts. This CDR3 reads CASSPTAYNEQFF. The CDR3 bases are TGTGCCAGCAGCCCCACAGCCTACAATGAGCAGTTCTTC. The rearrangement joins TRBV27 to TRBJ2-1, with unresolved D. The length of the CDR3 is 13 residues. Trimming pared 6 bases from V and 2 bases from J, leaving 8 bases between. Germline lookup yields CDR1 MNHEY and CDR2 SMNVEV (reference sequence).

This clonotype was detected many times. A read error may produce the germline difference seen at one junction end. V is TRBV7-7 and J is TRBJ2-5; 7 bases match TRBD2. Germline V lookup: CDR1 SSHAT, CDR2 FNYEAQ (reference sequence). The CDR3 sequence is 16 residues long. The CDR3 sequence: CASSPGTVGGKETQYF. In nucleotides, the CDR3 is TGTGCTAGCAGCCCAGGGACTGTGGGGGGGAAAGAGACCCAGTACTTC.